This TCR beta chain emerged from a study of patients with pleural tuberculosis. This CDR3 is 14 amino acids long. The germline V gene encodes CDR1 KGHSH and CDR2 LQKENI. V gave up 2 bases and J gave up 6 bases, with 13 bases separating them. MiXCR, applied by TCRdb to the reads, yields one record per CDR3 protein. Here the sample spans about 30,000 distinct CDR3 sequences, about 20% being singletons. This clonotype came up many times. Sequencing was carried out using peripheral blood. The sequence came from a human donor with pleural tuberculosis. The chain combines TRBV18 with TRBJ1-1; a weak D match, TRBD1 (5 bases). The CDR3 DNA reads as TGTGCCAGCTCACCAAGGCGACAGCCCCCTGAAGCTTTCTTT. Amino acids: CASSPRRQPPEAFF. The whole variable domain, remainder taken from reference TRBV18 and TRBJ1-1, is NAGVMQNPRHLVRRRGQEARLRCSPMKGHSHVYWYRQLPEEGLKFMVYLQKENIIDESGMPKERFSAEFPKEGPSILRIQQVVRGDSAAYFCASSPRRQPPEAFFGQGTRLTVV.